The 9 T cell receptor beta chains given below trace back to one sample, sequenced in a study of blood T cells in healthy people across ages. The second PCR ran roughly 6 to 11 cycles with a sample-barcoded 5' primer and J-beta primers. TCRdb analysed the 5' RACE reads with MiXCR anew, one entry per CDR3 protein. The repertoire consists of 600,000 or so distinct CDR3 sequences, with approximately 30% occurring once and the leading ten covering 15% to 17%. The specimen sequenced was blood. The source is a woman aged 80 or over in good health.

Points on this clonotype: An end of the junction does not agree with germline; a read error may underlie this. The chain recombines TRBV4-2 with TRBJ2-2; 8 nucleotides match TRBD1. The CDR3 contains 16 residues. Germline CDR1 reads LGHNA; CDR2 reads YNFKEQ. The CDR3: CANSQVGQGGTGELFF. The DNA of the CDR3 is TGTGCCAACAGCCAAGTTGGACAGGGCGGCACCGGGGAGCTGTTTTTT.

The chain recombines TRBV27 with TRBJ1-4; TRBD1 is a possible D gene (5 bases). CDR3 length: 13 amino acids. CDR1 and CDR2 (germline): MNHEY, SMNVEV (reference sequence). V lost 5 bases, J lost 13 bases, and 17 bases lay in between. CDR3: CASSPRTQTPLFF. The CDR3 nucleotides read TGTGCCAGCAGTCCTCGGACACAAACCCCACTGTTTTTT.

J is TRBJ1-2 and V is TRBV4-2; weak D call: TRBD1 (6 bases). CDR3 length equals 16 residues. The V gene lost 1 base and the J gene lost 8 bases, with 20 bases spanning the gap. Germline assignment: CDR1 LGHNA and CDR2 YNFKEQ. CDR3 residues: CASSQVSLTGINGYTF. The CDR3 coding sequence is TGTGCCAGCAGCCAAGTCAGTCTCACAGGGATAAACGGCTACACCTTC.

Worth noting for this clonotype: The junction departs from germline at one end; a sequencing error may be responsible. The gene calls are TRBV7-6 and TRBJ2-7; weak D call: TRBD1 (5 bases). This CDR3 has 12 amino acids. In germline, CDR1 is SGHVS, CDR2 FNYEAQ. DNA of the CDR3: TGTGCCAGCAGCTTAATAGGAGACGAGCAGGGCTTC. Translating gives CASSLIGDEQGF.

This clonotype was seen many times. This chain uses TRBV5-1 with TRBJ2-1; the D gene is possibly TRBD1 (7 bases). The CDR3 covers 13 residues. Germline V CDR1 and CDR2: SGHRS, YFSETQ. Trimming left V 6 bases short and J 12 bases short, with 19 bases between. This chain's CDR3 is CASTLGGGYGQFF. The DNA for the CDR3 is TGCGCCAGCACCCTTGGAGGGGGCTATGGGCAGTTCTTC.

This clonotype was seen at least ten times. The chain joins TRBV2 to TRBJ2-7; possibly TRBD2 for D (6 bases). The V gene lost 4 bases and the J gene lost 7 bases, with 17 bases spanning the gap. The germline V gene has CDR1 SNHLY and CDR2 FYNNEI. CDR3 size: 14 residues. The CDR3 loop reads CASSVGGLTVEQYF. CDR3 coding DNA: TGTGCCAGCAGTGTAGGAGGGCTCACCGTGGAGCAGTACTTC.

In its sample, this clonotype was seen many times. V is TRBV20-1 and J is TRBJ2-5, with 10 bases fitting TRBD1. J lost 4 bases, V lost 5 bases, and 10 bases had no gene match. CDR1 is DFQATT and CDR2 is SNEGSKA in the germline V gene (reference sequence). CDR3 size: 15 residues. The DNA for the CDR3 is TGCAGTGCTCAAGCCGGGACAGGGGCCGGAGAGACCCAGTACTTC. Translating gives CSAQAGTGAGETQYF.

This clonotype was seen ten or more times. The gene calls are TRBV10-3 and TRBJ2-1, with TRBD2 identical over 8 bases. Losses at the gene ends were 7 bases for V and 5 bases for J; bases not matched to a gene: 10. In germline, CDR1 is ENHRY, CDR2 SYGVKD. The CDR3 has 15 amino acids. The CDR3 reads CAITRTGTRDNEQFF. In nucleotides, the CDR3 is TGTGCCATCACTAGAACCGGGACTAGAGACAATGAGCAGTTCTTC.

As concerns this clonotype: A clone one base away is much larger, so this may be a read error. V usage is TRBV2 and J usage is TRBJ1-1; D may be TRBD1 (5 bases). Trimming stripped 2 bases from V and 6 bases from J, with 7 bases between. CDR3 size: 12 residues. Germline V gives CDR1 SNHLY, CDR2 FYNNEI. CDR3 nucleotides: TGTGCCAGCAGTGAACAGGGATCTGAAGCTTTCTTT. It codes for CASSEQGSEAFF.